The 7 T cell receptor beta chains given below trace back to one sample, sequenced in a study of type 1 and type 2 diabetes patients. Amplification started from genomic DNA. The TCR beta CDR3 region was amplified using 30 forward and 13 reverse primers. TCRdb passed the multiplex PCR reads through MiXCR, listing each CDR3 protein once. The sample has under 300,000 distinct CDR3 sequences, roughly 44% seen once. Material for sequencing was peripheral blood mononuclear cells (PBMCs). The receptors come from a man younger than 30 with type 2 diabetes.

This chain uses TRBV19 with TRBJ2-7; D might be TRBD1 or TRBD2, each matching 5 bases. The CDR3 has 15 residues. Germline CDR1 is LNHDA and CDR2 is SQIVND (reference sequence). Trimming pared 10 bases from V and 2 bases from J, leaving 21 bases between. CDR3 sequence (DNA): TGTGCCACGATTTTGGCCGGGACGGCCACCTACGAGCAGTACTTC. Translation gives CATILAGTATYEQYF.

This clonotype has a handful of counts. The chain employs TRBV7-8 and TRBJ2-2; D not resolved. Trimming cost V 5 bases and J 4 bases, with 11 bases left between them. This CDR3 comprises 14 residues. The germline V gene has CDR1 SGHVS and CDR2 FQNEAQ. CDR3 protein: CASSTQVGTGELFF. The CDR3 DNA reads as TGTGCCAGCAGCACCCAGGTGGGCACCGGGGAGCTGTTTTTT.

As regards this clonotype: One junction end does not reproduce the germline sequence, and a read error may be involved. V usage is TRBV28 and J usage is TRBJ1-5, with 8 bases matching TRBD1. This CDR3 contains 13 residues. Per the germline V gene, CDR1 is MDHEN and CDR2 is SYDVKM. This CDR3 reads CASSDRGKQPQHF. The DNA of the CDR3 is TGTGCCAGCAGTGACAGGGGCAAACAGCCCCAGCATTTT.

The gene calls are TRBV20-1 and TRBJ2-7, with 8 bases aligning to TRBD2. The V gene's germline CDR1 is DFQATT and CDR2 SNEGSKA (reference sequence). The CDR3 totals 13 residues. V was pared by 5 bases and J by 5 bases, with 8 bases of the junction left unmatched. The DNA of the CDR3 is TGCAGTGCTGAGCGGGAGTACAACGACGAGCAGTACTTC. Translated, it gives CSAEREYNDEQYF.

The chain is built from TRBV13 and TRBJ1-2; 8 bases are shared with TRBD1. In germline, CDR1 is PRHDT, CDR2 FYEKMQ (reference sequence). The CDR3 contains 16 residues. V dropped 4 bases and J dropped 1; count of bases not matched to a gene: 8. The DNA of the CDR3 is TGTGCCAGCAGCTCAAGACAGGGGAGCTTTAACTATGGCTACACCTTC. Its translation: CASSSRQGSFNYGYTF.

This clonotype came up many times. The chain joins TRBV14 to TRBJ1-2; no clear D gene. V shed 7 bases and J shed 6 bases, with 18 bases lying between them. From germline, CDR1 is SGHDN and CDR2 FVKESK. The CDR3 length is 14 residues. The CDR3, as DNA: TGTGCCAGCAACCCCCTCCCAACCCAGGATGGCTACACCTTC. Its translation: CASNPLPTQDGYTF.

This chain links TRBV25-1 with TRBJ2-6; 7 bases map to TRBD1. V lost 1 base to trimming and J lost 2 bases; unmatched junction nucleotides: 20. The CDR3 sequence is 22 residues long. The germline gives CDR1 MGHDK, CDR2 SYGVNS. CDR3 nucleotide sequence: TGTGCCAGCAGTGAATCAGGCGTGGTCCGACAGGGAACGTATGCTGGGGCCAACGTCCTGACTTTC. Its protein product is CASSESGVVRQGTYAGANVLTF.